This T cell receptor beta chain was identified during a study of human T cells and chemical hapten exposure. Whole-study context: Upper inner arm skin measuring about 2 cm by about 2 cm received 2% DPC for sensitization. Reading of the patch tests, which applied 0.01% DPC to the upper back, occurred at 6 days. Alopecia areata, totalis or universalis affected patients, mainly female.

In germline, CDR1 is DFQATT, CDR2 SNEGSKA (reference sequence). The CDR3 runs 15 residues. V lost 3 bases and J 0 bases, leaving 9 bases between the germline ends. Described time point: pre-sensitization, week 0. Treatment given: therapeutic diphenylcyclopropenone sensitization with weekly scalp DPC. TCRdb processed the RACE reads anew with MiXCR; each CDR3 protein has one entry. This table holds roughly 250,000 distinct CDR3 sequences, roughly 8.9% found once. This clonotype was picked up a small number of times. The TCR was taken from a woman in her 40s with alopecia areata. Some clones in this sample may be carry-over from other donors' samples. V usage is TRBV20-1 and J usage is TRBJ2-6; a possible D gene is TRBD1 (5 bases). The sample was whole blood, taken in connection with sensitization to the hapten diphenylcyclopropenone (DPC). The CDR3 is CSASRDSSGANVLTF. In nucleotides, the CDR3 is TGCAGTGCTAGCAGAGACAGCTCTGGGGCCAACGTCCTGACTTTC.